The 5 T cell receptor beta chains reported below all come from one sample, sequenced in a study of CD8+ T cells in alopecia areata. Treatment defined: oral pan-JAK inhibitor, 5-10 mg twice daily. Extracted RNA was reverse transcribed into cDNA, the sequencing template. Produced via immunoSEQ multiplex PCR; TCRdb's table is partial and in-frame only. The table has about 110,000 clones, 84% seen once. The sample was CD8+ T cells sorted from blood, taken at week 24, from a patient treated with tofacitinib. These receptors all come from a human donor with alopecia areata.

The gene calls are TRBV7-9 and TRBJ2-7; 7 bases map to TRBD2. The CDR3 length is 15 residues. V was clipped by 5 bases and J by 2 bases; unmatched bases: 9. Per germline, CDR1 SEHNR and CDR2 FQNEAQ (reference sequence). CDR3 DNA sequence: TGTGCCAGCAGCCCCTGGGCTAGCGGAACCTACGAGCAGTACTTC. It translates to CASSPWASGTYEQYF.

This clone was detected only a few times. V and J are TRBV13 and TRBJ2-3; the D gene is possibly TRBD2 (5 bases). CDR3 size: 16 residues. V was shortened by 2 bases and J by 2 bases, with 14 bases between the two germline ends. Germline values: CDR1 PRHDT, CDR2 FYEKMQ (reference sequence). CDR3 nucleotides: TGTGCCAGCAGCTTAAGCGGCTACGCCCCCACAGATACGCAGTATTTT. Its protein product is CASSLSGYAPTDTQYF.

The CDR3 protein is CASQQVYNEQFF. The CDR3 bases are TGTGCCAGCCAACAAGTCTACAATGAGCAGTTCTTC. The V call is TRBV2, the J call TRBJ2-1; D gene ambiguous. CDR1 and CDR2 (germline): SNHLY, FYNNEI. The V end lost 8 bases, the J end lost 3 bases, and 8 bases lay between the germline ends. The CDR3 loop spans 12 amino acids.

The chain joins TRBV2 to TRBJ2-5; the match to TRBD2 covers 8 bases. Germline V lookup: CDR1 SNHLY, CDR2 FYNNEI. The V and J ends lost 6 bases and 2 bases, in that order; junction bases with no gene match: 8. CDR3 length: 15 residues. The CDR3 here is CASSQRGFLQETQYF. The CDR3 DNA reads TGTGCCAGCAGCCAGCGGGGGTTTTTACAAGAGACCCAGTACTTC. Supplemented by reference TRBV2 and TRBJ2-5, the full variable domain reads EPEVTQTPSHQVTQMGQEVILRCVPISNHLYFYWYRQILGQKVEFLVSFYNNEISEKSEIFDDQFSVERPDGSNFTLKIRSTKLEDSAMYFCASSQRGFLQETQYFGPGTRLLVL.

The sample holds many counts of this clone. In nucleotides, the CDR3 is TGCGCCAGCAGCTTGGCCAGGGGCCTAAGCTCCTACGAGCAGTACTTC. It codes for CASSLARGLSSYEQYF. V usage is TRBV5-1 and J usage is TRBJ2-7; possibly TRBD1 for D (6 bases). This CDR3 comprises 16 residues. CDR1 and CDR2 (germline): SGHRS, YFSETQ. V was shortened by 0 bases and J by 0 bases, with 13 bases between the two germline ends.